This T cell receptor beta chain derives from a study of CD4 T cell repertoires in COVID-19. Overall study results and limits: Between about 6 and 28% of SARS-CoV-2 clonotypes also appeared in SARS-CoV and/or HKU1 spike cultures.

Clones were read by immunoSEQ multiplex PCR, and TCRdb kept only the in-frame ones, dropping some. The sample consists of some 71,000 clones, around four fifths of them appearing once. This CDR3 comprises 17 residues. The memory T cells were sequenced right after ex vivo isolation, without culture. Worth noting for this clone: Its antigen is not known.

This sample comprised CD4+ T cells from peripheral blood, obtained after recovery from COVID-19. The receptor was derived from a human donor who had COVID-19. The rearrangement uses TRBV21-1 and TRBJ2-5; TRBD1, the D gene given by the table, was not confirmed from the DNA. TRBV21-1 is shown as a pseudogene. The DNA for the CDR3 is TGTGCCAGCAAAACGATAGGGGCACCAGGAAGAAGAGAGACCCAGTACTTC. Protein: CASKTIGAPGRRETQYF.